This entry lists 6 T cell receptor beta chains sequenced from one sample in a study of multiple sclerosis patients with progressive multifocal leukoencephalopathy. TCRdb keeps only in-frame clones here, not all; method: immunoSEQ multiplex PCR. The sample has tens of thousands of clones; 89% are singletons. The time point is: more than five months of natalizumab therapy. This material consisted of PBMCs, taken from a patient treated with natalizumab. The receptor set was obtained from a human donor with multiple sclerosis.

The V gene is TRBV12-5, the J gene TRBJ2-2; TRBD2 agrees at 12 bases. The CDR3 consists of 16 residues. Germline V lookup: CDR1 LGHNT, CDR2 FRNRAP. Trimming removed 6 bases from V and 9 bases from J; junction bases left unmatched: 11. CDR3 in DNA: TGTGCTAGTGGCCGCGGACTAGCGGGATCTAGGAGGGAGCTGTTTTTT. Its protein is CASGRGLAGSRRELFF.

The J gene is TRBJ2-7, the V gene TRBV30; 8 bases align to TRBD2. Germline trimming cut 0 bases from V and 4 bases from J; bases unmatched to any gene: 5. The germline gives CDR1 GTSNPN, CDR2 SVGIG (reference sequence). This CDR3 contains 14 residues. As DNA, the CDR3 is TGTGCCTGGAGTGTGGGGACTAGAGGGTACGAGCAGTACTTC. This codes for CAWSVGTRGYEQYF.

The chain links TRBV19 to TRBJ2-1, with D hard to call. Trimming took off 3 bases at V and 4 bases at J, with 16 bases between the two ends. Germline V gives CDR1 LNHDA, CDR2 SQIVND (reference sequence). The CDR3 sequence is 16 residues long. The CDR3 bases are TGTGCCAGTAGTATGCTCTCCGCAGGCCATTACAATGAGCAGTTCTTC. As protein: CASSMLSAGHYNEQFF. The whole variable domain, filled in from reference TRBV19 and TRBJ2-1, reads DGGITQSPKYLFRKEGQNVTLSCEQNLNHDAMYWYRQDPGQGLRLIYYSQIVNDFQKGDIAEGYSVSREKKESFPLTVTSAQKNPTAFYLCASSMLSAGHYNEQFFGPGTRLTVL.

The genes are TRBV2 and TRBJ2-7; D may be TRBD1 (6 bases). V was cut by 10 bases and J by 6 bases, with 16 bases left in between. The V gene's germline CDR1 is SNHLY and CDR2 FYNNEI. The CDR3 is made up of 12 amino acids. The CDR3 DNA reads as TGTGCCACCCGGGACACTCTCCCCGAGCAGTACTTC. This encodes CATRDTLPEQYF.

The J gene is TRBJ2-4, the V gene TRBV18, with no clear D. This CDR3 spans 15 amino acids. Trimming took off 2 bases at V and 1 base at J, with 9 bases between the two ends. The V gene's germline CDR1 is KGHSH and CDR2 LQKENI. CDR3: CASSPFPAAKNIQYF. The CDR3 DNA reads TGTGCCAGCTCACCATTCCCCGCGGCCAAAAACATTCAGTACTTC. The whole variable domain, filled in from reference TRBV18 and TRBJ2-4, reads NAGVMQNPRHLVRRRGQEARLRCSPMKGHSHVYWYRQLPEEGLKFMVYLQKENIIDESGMPKERFSAEFPKEGPSILRIQQVVRGDSAAYFCASSPFPAAKNIQYFGAGTRLSVL.

This chain joins TRBV7-6 and TRBJ1-4, with 9 bases that match TRBD1. V was clipped by 6 bases and J by 0 bases; unmatched bases: 5. The CDR3 sequence is 16 residues long. CDR1 is SGHVS and CDR2 is FNYEAQ in the germline V gene. As DNA, the CDR3 is TGTGCCAGCAGAACCGGGACAGGGTCAACTAATGAAAAACTGTTTTTT. Amino acids: CASRTGTGSTNEKLFF. Combining the CDR3 with reference TRBV7-6 and TRBJ1-4 gives the whole variable domain GAGVSQSPRYKVTKRGQDVALRCDPISGHVSLYWYRQALGQGPEFLTYFNYEAQQDKSGLPNDRFSAERPEGSISTLTIQRTEQRDSAMYRCASRTGTGSTNEKLFFGSGTQLSVL.